These 24 T cell receptor beta chains were all obtained from the same sample, sequenced in a study of shared clonotypes between healthy human individuals. Terminally differentiated effector memory CD45RA+ cells were excluded from the naive CD8 cells, which were CD45RO-negative and positively selected for CCR7. Generated by immunoSEQ multiplex PCR, the TCRdb table keeps only in-frame clones and is missing some. The repertoire holds around 2,000,000 clones, with less than 95% as singletons. Sequenced material: naive CD8+ T cells sorted from blood. These receptor sequences come from a man between 18 and 35 years old in good health.

This clone came up once. The chain links TRBV7-2 to TRBJ2-5; possible D gene TRBD2, 7 bases. V was cut by 1 base and J by 4 bases, with 10 bases left in between. CDR1 is SGHTA and CDR2 is FQGNSA in the germline V gene. The CDR3 spans 14 residues. The CDR3 loop is CASSLVRGGETQYF. The DNA of the CDR3 is TGTGCCAGCAGCTTAGTTAGGGGGGGAGAGACCCAGTACTTC.

V gene TRBV30 combines with J gene TRBJ2-1; no clear D. This CDR3 region has 12 residues. CDR1 is GTSNPN and CDR2 is SVGIG in the germline V gene (reference sequence). V was pared by 0 bases and J by 8 bases, with 8 bases between. The CDR3 loop reads CAWSVLWDEQFF. CDR3 DNA sequence: TGTGCCTGGAGTGTATTATGGGATGAGCAGTTCTTC.

The CDR3 bases are TGCGCCAGCAGCCAAGTGGGACAGGGCCATGAAAAACTGTTTTTT. This sequence encodes CASSQVGQGHEKLFF. V and J are TRBV4-1 and TRBJ1-4; TRBD1 matches 9 bases. Germline V lookup: CDR1 MGHRA, CDR2 YSYEKL. V shed 1 base and J 6 bases; nucleotides not matched to a gene: 3. The CDR3 runs 15 residues.

This clone has just a few counts. The chain links TRBV6-1 to TRBJ1-2; no firm D call. This CDR3 has 15 amino acids. V was shortened by 3 bases and J by 0 bases, with 11 bases between the two germline ends. Germline V lookup: CDR1 MNHNS, CDR2 SASEGT. The CDR3 region has the DNA TGTGCCAGCAGTGAGTACCCGGTGCCTAACTATGGCTACACCTTC. Protein product: CASSEYPVPNYGYTF.

The chain has TRBV7-2 and TRBJ1-6, with D maybe TRBD1 (6 bases). The CDR3 spans 16 residues. Trimming took off 3 bases at V and 6 bases at J, with 15 bases between the two ends. Germline CDR1 is SGHTA and CDR2 is FQGNSA. The CDR3 coding sequence is TGTGCCAGCAGCTTTGGCATCAGGGGCCTTAATTCACCCCTCCACTTT. Translated: CASSFGIRGLNSPLHF.

The J gene is TRBJ2-3, the V gene TRBV27; D not certain. Germline V lookup: CDR1 MNHEY, CDR2 SMNVEV (reference sequence). The CDR3 contains 20 residues. The V gene lost 2 bases and the J gene lost 2 bases, with 26 bases spanning the gap. The CDR3 protein is CASSLANSPIGLSNTDTQYF. CDR3 nucleotides: TGTGCCAGCAGTTTAGCCAATTCCCCGATCGGCCTATCTAACACAGATACGCAGTATTTT.

The genes are TRBV2 and TRBJ2-5; 8 nucleotides line up with TRBD2. V was pared by 4 bases and J by 3 bases, with 13 bases of the junction left unmatched. The germline V gene encodes CDR1 SNHLY and CDR2 FYNNEI. The CDR3 spans 17 residues. The CDR3 DNA sequence: TGTGCCAGCAGTGGGATTTTGGTAGCGGGGATTGAAGAGACCCAGTACTTC. Its protein is CASSGILVAGIEETQYF.

V usage is TRBV11-2 and J usage is TRBJ1-1; the D gene is possibly TRBD1 (5 bases). The CDR3 sequence is 13 residues long. V shed 5 bases and J shed 4 bases, with 11 bases lying between them. Looked up from germline, CDR1 is SGHAT and CDR2 is FQNNGV. In nucleotides, the CDR3 is TGTGCCAGCAGCACAGGAGTTAGCACTGAAGCTTTCTTT. Amino acids: CASSTGVSTEAFF.

The genes are TRBV6-1 and TRBJ2-5; TRBD2 might be the D (5 bases). The germline V gene encodes CDR1 MNHNS and CDR2 SASEGT. The CDR3 has 15 amino acids. Trimming shortened V by 3 bases and J by 5 bases, and 16 bases separated the two germline ends. The CDR3 loop reads CASSESPGDWETQYF. In nucleotides, the CDR3 is TGTGCCAGCAGTGAGTCCCCCGGGGATTGGGAGACCCAGTACTTC.

The V and J genes are TRBV2 and TRBJ2-7, with unresolved D. CDR1 and CDR2 (germline): SNHLY, FYNNEI. V was pared by 1 base and J by 4 bases, with 11 bases between. The CDR3 totals 14 residues. CDR3: CASSEVSTVYEQYF. The CDR3 bases are TGTGCCAGCAGTGAAGTGAGTACGGTTTACGAGCAGTACTTC.

This clone has more than one count but fewer than ten. Other DNA sequences in the sample encode the same CDR3. The chain links TRBV4-1 to TRBJ2-7; weak D call: TRBD1 (6 bases). CDR3 length equals 13 residues. The germline V and J ends were trimmed by 1 base and 2 bases, with 6 bases remaining between them. The germline gives CDR1 MGHRA, CDR2 YSYEKL. CDR3 sequence reads: CASSQAGAYEQYF. The CDR3, as DNA: TGCGCCAGCAGCCAAGCAGGGGCCTACGAGCAGTACTTC.

Regarding this clone: The sample carries other DNA sequences with the same CDR3. This rearrangement joins TRBV6-4 to TRBJ2-3, with D possibly matching TRBD2 (7 bases). Germline V gene sequence: CDR1 MRHNA, CDR2 SNTAGT. The CDR3 runs to 15 residues. Trimming took 2 bases from V and 2 from J, leaving 11 bases between them. The CDR3: CASSDGGASTDTQYF. The CDR3 coding sequence is TGTGCCAGCAGTGACGGGGGGGCATCCACAGATACGCAGTATTTT.

The V and J genes are TRBV7-9 and TRBJ2-5; 7 bases map to TRBD2. The CDR3 is made up of 14 amino acids. Germline V gives CDR1 SEHNR, CDR2 FQNEAQ (reference sequence). Trimming took 4 bases from V and 2 from J; bases not matched to a gene: 4. The CDR3 nucleotides are TGTGCCAGCAGCTCCAGCGGGGTGCAAGAGACCCAGTACTTC. Protein: CASSSSGVQETQYF.

This clone was found once. The chain combines TRBV6-6 with TRBJ2-3; D may be TRBD2 (5 bases). This CDR3 spans 12 amino acids. Trimming took 8 bases from V and 10 from J, leaving 16 bases between them. The germline CDR1 and CDR2 sequences are MNHNY and SVGAGI (reference sequence). The DNA of the CDR3 is TGTGCCAGCTGGGCGGGTACCATTTCGCAGTATTTT. Translation gives CASWAGTISQYF.

This clone was observed a few times. The chain couples TRBV4-1 to TRBJ1-1, with D tentatively TRBD1 (5 bases). The CDR3 totals 14 residues. Deletions cut 1 base from V and 5 bases from J, with 11 bases between. The germline CDR1 and CDR2 sequences are MGHRA and YSYEKL. In DNA, the CDR3 is TGCGCCAGCAGCCAAGGTGTGGGGGTTACTGAAGCTTTCTTT. Translation gives CASSQGVGVTEAFF.

The chain is built from TRBV11-2 and TRBJ2-7, with a possible D match to TRBD2 (6 bases). CDR3 length: 16 residues. V was clipped by 8 bases and J by 2 bases, with 22 bases between them. In germline, CDR1 is SGHAT, CDR2 FQNNGV. The CDR3 DNA reads TGTGCCAGCGCACACCTCGGGGGTGTTCAGCCCTACGAGCAGTACTTC. Protein product: CASAHLGGVQPYEQYF. The full variable domain, its missing parts supplied by reference TRBV11-2 and TRBJ2-7, is EAGVAQSPRYKIIEKRQSVAFWCNPISGHATLYWYQQILGQGPKLLIQFQNNGVVDDSQLPKDRFSAERLKGVDSTLKIQPAKLEDSAVYLCASAHLGGVQPYEQYFGPGTRLTVT.

The chain links TRBV6-5 to TRBJ2-7, with D perhaps assigned TRBD1 or TRBD2 (5 bases each). The germline V and J ends were trimmed by 0 bases and 3 bases, with 15 bases remaining between them. This CDR3 has 16 residues. CDR1 is MNHEY and CDR2 is SVGAGI in the germline V gene. The CDR3 sequence is CASSYSAQGDDYEQYF. The CDR3 DNA reads TGTGCCAGCAGTTACTCAGCGCAGGGAGATGACTACGAGCAGTACTTC.

This sequence joins TRBV28 and TRBJ2-6; D possibly corresponds to TRBD2 (5 bases). Trimming removed 1 base from V and 1 base from J, with 8 bases in between. The CDR3 loop spans 16 amino acids. CDR1 MDHEN and CDR2 SYDVKM come from the germline V gene. The CDR3 DNA is TGTGCCAGCAGTTTATTTCCGGGATCTGGGGCCAACGTCCTGACTTTC. Its translation: CASSLFPGSGANVLTF.

This chain joins TRBV28 and TRBJ1-5; D not certain. The V end lost 4 bases, the J end lost 3 bases, and 16 bases lay between the germline ends. The CDR3 has 16 amino acids. Germline values: CDR1 MDHEN, CDR2 SYDVKM. For the CDR3, the DNA is TGTGCCAGCAGTTCCCCTACTCGGTTCCTCAATCAGCCCCAGCATTTT. Translated: CASSSPTRFLNQPQHF.

A remark on this clone: Compared with germline, one end of the junction differs, possibly owing to a read error. This rearrangement joins TRBV7-9 to TRBJ2-7; 12 bases fit TRBD2. From germline, CDR1 is SEHNR and CDR2 FQNEAQ (reference sequence). The length of the CDR3 is 17 residues. In nucleotides, the CDR3 is TGTGCCAGCAGCCTTCGACTAGCGGGAGCATTCTCCCACGAGCAGTACTTC. Translating it yields CASSLRLAGAFSHEQYF.

The chain couples TRBV2 to TRBJ2-1, with 10 bases lining up with TRBD2. The CDR3 spans 18 residues. Trimming cost V 6 bases and J 4 bases; bases outside gene matches: 15. The germline gives CDR1 SNHLY, CDR2 FYNNEI. Here the CDR3 reads CASSQFPGTSGIYNEQFF. The CDR3 bases are TGTGCCAGCAGCCAATTCCCGGGAACTAGCGGGATTTACAATGAGCAGTTCTTC.

The V call is TRBV7-6, the J call TRBJ2-7; 12 nucleotides align to TRBD2. CDR3 length equals 18 residues. The ends lost 1 base at V and 2 bases at J; junction bases unmatched: 9. Germline assignment: CDR1 SGHVS and CDR2 FNYEAQ. The CDR3 coding sequence is TGTGCCAGCAGCTTAGTCCTAGCGGGGGGGCCCCAACCCTACGAGCAGTACTTC. Protein: CASSLVLAGGPQPYEQYF.

This clone was counted only a few times. The chain has TRBV7-6 and TRBJ2-2; D is unresolved. The CDR3 has 16 residues. Per the germline V gene, CDR1 is SGHVS and CDR2 is FNYEAQ. V lost 1 base and J lost 6, with 15 bases in between. Here the CDR3 reads CASSLGGGPGSGELFF. CDR3 in DNA: TGTGCCAGCAGCTTAGGGGGTGGACCGGGTTCCGGGGAGCTGTTTTTT.

CDR3 loop: CASNTIGSPSLYEQYF. The CDR3 nucleotides read TGTGCCAGCAACACGATCGGGTCCCCAAGTCTATACGAGCAGTACTTC. The chain carries TRBV6-4 and TRBJ2-7; D not resolved. Germline V CDR1 and CDR2: MRHNA, SNTAGT. Trimming took off 7 bases at V and 4 bases at J, with 23 bases between the two ends. This CDR3 comprises 16 residues.